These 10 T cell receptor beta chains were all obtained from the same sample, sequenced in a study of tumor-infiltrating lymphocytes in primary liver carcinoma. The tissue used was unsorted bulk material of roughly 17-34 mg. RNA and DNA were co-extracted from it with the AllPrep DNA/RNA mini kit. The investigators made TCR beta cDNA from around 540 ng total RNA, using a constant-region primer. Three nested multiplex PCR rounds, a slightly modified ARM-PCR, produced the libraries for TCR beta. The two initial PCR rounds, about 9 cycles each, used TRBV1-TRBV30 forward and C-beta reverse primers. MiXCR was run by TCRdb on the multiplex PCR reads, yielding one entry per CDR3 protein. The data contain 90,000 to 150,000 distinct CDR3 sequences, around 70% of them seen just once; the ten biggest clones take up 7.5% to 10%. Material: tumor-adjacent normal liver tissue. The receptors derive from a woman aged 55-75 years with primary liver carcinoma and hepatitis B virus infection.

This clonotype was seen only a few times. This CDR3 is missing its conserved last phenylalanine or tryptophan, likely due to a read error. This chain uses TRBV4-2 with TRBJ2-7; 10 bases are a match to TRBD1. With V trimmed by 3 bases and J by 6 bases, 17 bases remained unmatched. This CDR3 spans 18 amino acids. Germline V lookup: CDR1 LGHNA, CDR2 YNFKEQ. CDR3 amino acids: CASSQEHLGQGGPREQYL. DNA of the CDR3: TGTGCCAGCAGCCAGGAACACCTAGGACAGGGGGGACCGCGCGAGCAGTACCTC.

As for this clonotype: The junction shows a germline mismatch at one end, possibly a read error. CDR3 protein: CGSRLHVAALDTQYF. In DNA, the CDR3 is TGTGGCAGCAGACTGCATGTAGCGGCACTAGATACGCAGTATTTT. The chain uses TRBV6-2 or TRBV6-3 and TRBJ2-3; perhaps TRBD2 as D (6 bases). CDR3 size: 15 residues. Germline V gene data show CDR1 as MNHEY and CDR2 as SVGEGT.

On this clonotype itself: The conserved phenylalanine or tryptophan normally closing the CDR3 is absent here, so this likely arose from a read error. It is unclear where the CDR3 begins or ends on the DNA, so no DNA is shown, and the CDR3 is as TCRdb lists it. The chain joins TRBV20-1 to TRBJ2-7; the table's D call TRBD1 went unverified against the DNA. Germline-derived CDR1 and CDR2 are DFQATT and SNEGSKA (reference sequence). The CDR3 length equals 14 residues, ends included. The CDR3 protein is CSARNRDISYEQYL.

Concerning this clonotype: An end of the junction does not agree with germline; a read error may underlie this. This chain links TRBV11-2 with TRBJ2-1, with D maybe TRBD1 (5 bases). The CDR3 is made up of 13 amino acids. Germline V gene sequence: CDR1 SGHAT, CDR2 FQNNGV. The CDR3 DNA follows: TGTGCCATCAGCTTAGGACAATACAATGAACAGTTCTTC. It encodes CAISLGQYNEQFF. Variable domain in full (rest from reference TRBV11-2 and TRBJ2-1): EAGVAQSPRYKIIEKRQSVAFWCNPISGHATLYWYQQILGQGPKLLIQFQNNGVVDDSQLPKDRFSAERLKGVDSTLKIQPAKLEDSAVYLCAISLGQYNEQFFGPGTRLTVL.

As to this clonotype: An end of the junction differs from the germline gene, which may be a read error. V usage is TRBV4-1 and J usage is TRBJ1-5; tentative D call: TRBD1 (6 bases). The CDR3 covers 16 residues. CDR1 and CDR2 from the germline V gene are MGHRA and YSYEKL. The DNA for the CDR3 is TGCGCCAGCAGCCAAATAGGGGGGAAGTCCAATCATCCCCGGCATTTT. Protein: CASSQIGGKSNHPRHF.

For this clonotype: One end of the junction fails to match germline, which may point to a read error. This CDR3 is CASSLQGGSFSTNTQYF. CDR3 coding DNA: TGTGCCAGCAGCTTGCAAGGGGGATCTTTCAGCACAAATACGCAGTATTTT. V and J are TRBV7-3 and TRBJ2-3, with D perhaps TRBD1 (6 bases). Germline lookup yields CDR1 SGHTA and CDR2 FQGTGA. The CDR3 has 17 residues.

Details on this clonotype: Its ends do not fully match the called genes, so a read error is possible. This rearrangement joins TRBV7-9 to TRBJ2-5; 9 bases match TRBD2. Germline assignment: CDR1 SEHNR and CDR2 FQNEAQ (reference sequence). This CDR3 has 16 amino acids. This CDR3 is CASSLGIAGAQGTQYF. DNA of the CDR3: TGTGCCAGCAGCTTAGGTATAGCGGGAGCTCAAGGGACCCAGTACTTC.

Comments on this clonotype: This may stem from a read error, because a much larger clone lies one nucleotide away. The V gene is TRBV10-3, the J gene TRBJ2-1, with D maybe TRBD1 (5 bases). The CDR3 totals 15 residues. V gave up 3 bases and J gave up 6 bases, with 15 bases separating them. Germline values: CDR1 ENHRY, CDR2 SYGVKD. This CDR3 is CAISEGLGRGNEQFF. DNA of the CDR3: TGTGCCATCAGTGAAGGGTTGGGTAGGGGCAATGAGCAGTTCTTC.

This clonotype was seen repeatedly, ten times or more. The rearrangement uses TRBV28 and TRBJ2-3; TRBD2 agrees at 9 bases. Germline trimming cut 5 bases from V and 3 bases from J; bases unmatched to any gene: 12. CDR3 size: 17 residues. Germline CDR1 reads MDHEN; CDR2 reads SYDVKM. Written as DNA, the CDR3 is TGTGCCAGCAGTGGTACCTACCTGGCGGGAGGGACAGATACGCAGTATTTT. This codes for CASSGTYLAGGTDTQYF. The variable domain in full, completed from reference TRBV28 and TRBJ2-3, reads DVKVTQSSRYLVKRTGEKVFLECVQDMDHENMFWYRQDPGLGLRLIYFSYDVKMKEKGDIPEGYSVSREKKERFSLILESASTNQTSMYLCASSGTYLAGGTDTQYFGPGTRLTVL.

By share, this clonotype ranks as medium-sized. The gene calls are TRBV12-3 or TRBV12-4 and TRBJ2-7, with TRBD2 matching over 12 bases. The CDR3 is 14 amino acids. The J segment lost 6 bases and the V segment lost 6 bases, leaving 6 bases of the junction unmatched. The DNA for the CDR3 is TGTGCCAGCAGCCGGACTAGCGGGATTGGCGAGCAGTACTTC. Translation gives CASSRTSGIGEQYF.